The clone carrying this T cell receptor beta chain was seen a handful of times. No antigen is known for it. The data were obtained in a study of beta chain features in type 1 diabetes. Germline V gene sequence: CDR1 MDHEN, CDR2 SYDVKM. J gave up 7 bases and V 3 bases, and 18 bases lay outside the gene matches. The CDR3 extends over 19 amino acids. Study-level points and caveats: All four CD4+ subsets of Type 1 diabetes patients contained TCRB CDR3s that were moderately but significantly shorter.

Reverse transcribing all isolated RNA meant expressed TCRB transcripts were sequenced. Sequencing used immunoSEQ multiplex PCR; TCRdb keeps in-frame clones, though not all of them. The sample has roughly 340,000 clones, approximately 12% seen once. The clonotype comes from a woman between 18 and 29 years old with type 1 diabetes. The sequenced sample was naive CD4+ T cells from blood. The chain links TRBV28 to TRBJ2-5, with TRBD2 matching 12 bases. CDR3 in amino acids: CASSFSMMQDTSGRSTQYF. The CDR3 DNA is TGTGCCAGCAGTTTCTCCATGATGCAAGACACTAGCGGGAGGTCGACCCAGTACTTC.